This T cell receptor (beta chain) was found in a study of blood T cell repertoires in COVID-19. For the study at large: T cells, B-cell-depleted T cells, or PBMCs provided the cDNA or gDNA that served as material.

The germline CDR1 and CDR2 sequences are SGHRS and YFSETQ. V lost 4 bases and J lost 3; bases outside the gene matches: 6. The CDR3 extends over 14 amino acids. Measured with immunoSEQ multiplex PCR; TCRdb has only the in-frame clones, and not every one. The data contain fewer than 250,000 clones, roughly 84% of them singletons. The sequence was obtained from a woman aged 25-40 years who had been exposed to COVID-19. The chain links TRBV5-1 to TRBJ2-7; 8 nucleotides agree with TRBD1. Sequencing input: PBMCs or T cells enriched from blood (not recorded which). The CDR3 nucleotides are TGCGCCAGCAGCCCAGCTACAGGGGGCTACGAGCAGTACTTC. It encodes CASSPATGGYEQYF.